This is a list of T cell receptor beta chains from one sample in a study of blood T cells in healthy people across ages. TCRdb processed the 5' RACE reads anew with MiXCR; each CDR3 protein has one entry. In the table there are some 1.5 million distinct CDR3 sequences, about 30% of which are singletons. Sequencing was performed on blood. These TCRs come from a young woman in good health. The CDR3 runs from the conserved cysteine through the conserved F or W. D genes are given only for firm matches. Clone size, where shown, is once, few, many, or a class for clones that have expanded.

v_call: TRBV20-1
j_call: TRBJ2-7
clone_size: NA
d_call: TRBD1
cdr3_nt: TGCAGTGCTATCAACAGGGGGCTGTTCAACGAGCAGTACTTC
cdr3_aa: CSAINRGLFNEQYF

v_call: TRBV4-1
j_call: TRBJ2-6
clone_size: many
d_call: NA
cdr3_nt: TGCGCCAGCAGCCAAGACCCGGGACGGGTAGTCTCTGGGGCCAACGTCCTGACTTTC
cdr3_aa: CASSQDPGRVVSGANVLTF

v_call: TRBV20-1
j_call: TRBJ2-1
clone_size: NA
d_call: NA
cdr3_nt: TGCAGTGCTAGTTGGGGGGGCAGCTCCTACGATGAGCAGTTCTTC
cdr3_aa: CSASWGGSSYDEQFF

v_call: TRBV5-1
j_call: TRBJ1-4
clone_size: few
d_call: NA
cdr3_nt: TGCGCCAGCAGCCTCGCCGTAGGGGAAAAACTGTTTTTT
cdr3_aa: CASSLAVGEKLFF

v_call: TRBV7-9
j_call: TRBJ2-7
clone_size: NA
d_call: TRBD2
cdr3_nt: TGTGCCAGCAGCTATGGCGGGGGGGCCTTCGAGCAGTACTTC
cdr3_aa: CASSYGGGAFEQYF

v_call: TRBV29-1
j_call: TRBJ2-7
clone_size: few
d_call: NA
cdr3_nt: TGCAGCGTCGGGGATCTGGACGGACTTTACGAGCAGTACTTC
cdr3_aa: CSVGDLDGLYEQYF

v_call: TRBV7-2
j_call: TRBJ2-5
clone_size: NA
d_call: TRBD2
cdr3_nt: TGTGCCAGCAGCAGCGAGCGGCGGGGGGGGTACCAAGAGACCCAGTACTTC
cdr3_aa: CASSSERRGGYQETQYF

v_call: TRBV21-1
j_call: TRBJ2-3
clone_size: few
d_call: NA
cdr3_nt: TGTGCCAACCCCTTTCAAATGTTGGCCAGCACAGATACGCAGTATTTT
cdr3_aa: CANPFQMLASTDTQYF

v_call: TRBV3-1
j_call: TRBJ2-5
clone_size: NA
d_call: TRBD2
cdr3_nt: TGTGCCAGCAGCCACGGGACTAGCGGCCGCCAAGAGACCCAGTACTTC
cdr3_aa: CASSHGTSGRQETQYF

v_call: TRBV28
j_call: TRBJ2-1
clone_size: few
d_call: TRBD2
cdr3_nt: TGTGCCAGCGGGGGACTAGCGGAAGAGCAGTTCTTC
cdr3_aa: CASGGLAEEQFF

v_call: TRBV2
j_call: TRBJ1-5
clone_size: NA
d_call: NA
cdr3_nt: TGTGCCAGCAGCCCTCGGGCCGTTAGCAATCAGCCCCAGCATTTT
cdr3_aa: CASSPRAVSNQPQHF

v_call: TRBV2
j_call: TRBJ1-2
clone_size: many
d_call: NA
cdr3_nt: TGTGCCAGCACAGGGACCGCTTATGGCTACACCTTC
cdr3_aa: CASTGTAYGYTF

v_call: TRBV7-6
j_call: TRBJ1-1
clone_size: few
d_call: TRBD1
cdr3_nt: TGTGCCAGCAGCTCCCCACCCGACGGGACAGGGGACGCTGAAGCTTTCTTT
cdr3_aa: CASSSPPDGTGDAEAFF

v_call: TRBV6-5
j_call: TRBJ1-2
clone_size: NA
d_call: NA
cdr3_nt: TGTGCCAGCAGCCGCGGGGCTAATGGCTACACCTTC
cdr3_aa: CASSRGANGYTF

v_call: TRBV15
j_call: TRBJ1-5
clone_size: NA
d_call: NA
cdr3_nt: TGTGCCACCAGCAGAGGACGTCAGCCCCAGCATTTT
cdr3_aa: CATSRGRQPQHF

v_call: TRBV7-9
j_call: TRBJ2-7
clone_size: NA
d_call: NA
cdr3_nt: TGTGCCAGCAGCTCTGACAAACGCTCCTACGAGCAGTACTTC
cdr3_aa: CASSSDKRSYEQYF

v_call: TRBV6-5
j_call: TRBJ2-5
clone_size: NA
d_call: TRBD2
cdr3_nt: TGTGCCAGCCGGACGGGGGGGACTCAAGAGGCCCAGTACTTC
cdr3_aa: CASRTGGTQEAQYF

v_call: TRBV7-2
j_call: TRBJ1-6
clone_size: few
d_call: TRBD1
cdr3_nt: TGTGCCAGCAAACTGGACAGGGGCGGATACTCACCCCTCCACTTT
cdr3_aa: CASKLDRGGYSPLHF

v_call: TRBV6-5
j_call: TRBJ2-1
clone_size: many
d_call: NA
cdr3_nt: TGTGCCAGCAGAGAGACTAGCTCCTACAATGAGCAGTTCTTC
cdr3_aa: CASRETSSYNEQFF

v_call: TRBV5-5
j_call: TRBJ1-5
clone_size: few
d_call: NA
cdr3_nt: TGTGCCAGCAGCCGTGGGCCCGGCGAGCAGCCCCAGCATTTT
cdr3_aa: CASSRGPGEQPQHF

v_call: TRBV18
j_call: TRBJ2-6
clone_size: once
d_call: NA
cdr3_nt: TGTGCCAGCTCACCAGGAGTAGGGTCAAGCTCTGGGGCCAACGTCCTGACTTTC
cdr3_aa: CASSPGVGSSSGANVLTF

v_call: TRBV7-9
j_call: TRBJ2-7
clone_size: many
d_call: NA
cdr3_nt: TGTGCCAGCAGCTTAAGTTTGGGCCACGAGCAGTACTTC
cdr3_aa: CASSLSLGHEQYF

v_call: TRBV9
j_call: TRBJ2-4
clone_size: few
d_call: NA
cdr3_nt: TGTGCCAGCAGCCCTTTGGCTAGTGCAGGGGCCAAAAACATTCAGTACTTC
cdr3_aa: CASSPLASAGAKNIQYF

v_call: TRBV20-1
j_call: TRBJ2-2
clone_size: NA
d_call: NA
cdr3_nt: TGCAGTGCTAGCTCGACTGCGACCGGGGAGCTGTTTTTT
cdr3_aa: CSASSTATGELFF

v_call: TRBV3-1
j_call: TRBJ2-7
clone_size: NA
d_call: NA
cdr3_nt: TGTGCCAGCAGCCAAGTAGATGTTTACGAGCAGTACTTC
cdr3_aa: CASSQVDVYEQYF

v_call: TRBV7-2
j_call: TRBJ1-2
clone_size: few
d_call: TRBD1
cdr3_nt: TGTGCCAGTTCCGAGGGGGCAGCCGAGAACTATGGCTACACCTTC
cdr3_aa: CASSEGAAENYGYTF

v_call: TRBV7-2
j_call: TRBJ2-2
clone_size: few
d_call: TRBD1
cdr3_nt: TGTGCCAGCAGCCGCGGACAGGGTCGAGACACCGGGGAGCTGTTTTTT
cdr3_aa: CASSRGQGRDTGELFF

v_call: TRBV7-9
j_call: TRBJ2-7
clone_size: few
d_call: NA
cdr3_nt: TGTGCCAGCAGCTTAAGGCCCGGGGCGACCTACGAGCAGGACTTC
cdr3_aa: CASSLRPGATYEQDF

v_call: TRBV27
j_call: TRBJ1-5
clone_size: few
d_call: TRBD1
cdr3_nt: TGTGCCAGCAGGAAGACAGGGGCCCACAATCAGCCCCAGCATTTT
cdr3_aa: CASRKTGAHNQPQHF

v_call: TRBV6-6
j_call: TRBJ2-1
clone_size: many
d_call: NA
cdr3_nt: TGTGCCAGCACCTTACTCGACGACAATGAGCAGTTCTTC
cdr3_aa: CASTLLDDNEQFF

v_call: TRBV20-1
j_call: TRBJ1-2
clone_size: few
d_call: TRBD1
cdr3_nt: TGCAGTGCTAGAGACCAACAGGGGACTTGTTATGGCTACACCTTC
cdr3_aa: CSARDQQGTCYGYTF

v_call: TRBV5-1
j_call: TRBJ2-3
clone_size: NA
d_call: NA
cdr3_nt: TGCGCCAGCAGCTTGGGGGGGGACATCAATACGCAGTATTTT
cdr3_aa: CASSLGGDINTQYF

v_call: TRBV12-3/TRBV12-4
j_call: TRBJ1-5
clone_size: NA
d_call: TRBD1
cdr3_nt: TGTGCCAGCAGTCCTTTGACAGGGGGACCAAATCAGCCCCAGCATTTT
cdr3_aa: CASSPLTGGPNQPQHF